Below, one TCR beta chain is given with its context. Its specificity is not known. Version v3.0 of the immunoSEQ assay ran at survey level. Assay: immunoSEQ multiplex PCR; the TCRdb copy retains only in-frame clones and omits some. In the table there are approximately 24,000 clones, roughly 80% of which are singletons. The sample is drawn from a study of long-term antiretroviral therapy in people with HIV. General study points: ART adherence was not documented, and neither viral resistance nor therapy changes had any data.

There are 11 residues in the CDR3. CDR1 and CDR2 (germline): MNHNY, SVGAGI (reference sequence). Between the trimmed V and J ends, which lost 5 bases and 7 bases, there was a span of 9 bases. There were no participants with HIV treated outside the United States. The source material was unsorted PBMCs, sampled 1.1 years before starting antiretroviral therapy. The chain links TRBV6-6 to TRBJ2-7; unclear D gene. This receptor was identified in a woman younger than 45 with HIV. Here the CDR3 DNA reads TGTGCCAGCAGTCAAGTGTGGGAGCAGTACTTC. This translates into CASSQVWEQYF.